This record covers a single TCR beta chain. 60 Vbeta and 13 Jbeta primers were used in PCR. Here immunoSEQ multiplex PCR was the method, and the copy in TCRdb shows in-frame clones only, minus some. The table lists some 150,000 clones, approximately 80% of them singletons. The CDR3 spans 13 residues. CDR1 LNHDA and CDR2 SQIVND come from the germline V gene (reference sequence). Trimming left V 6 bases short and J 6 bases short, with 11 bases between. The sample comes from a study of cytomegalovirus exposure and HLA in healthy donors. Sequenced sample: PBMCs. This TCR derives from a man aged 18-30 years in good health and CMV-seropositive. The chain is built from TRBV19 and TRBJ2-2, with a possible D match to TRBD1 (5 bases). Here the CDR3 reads CASSLQVPGELFF. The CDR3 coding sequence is TGTGCCAGTAGCCTACAGGTCCCCGGGGAGCTGTTTTTT.